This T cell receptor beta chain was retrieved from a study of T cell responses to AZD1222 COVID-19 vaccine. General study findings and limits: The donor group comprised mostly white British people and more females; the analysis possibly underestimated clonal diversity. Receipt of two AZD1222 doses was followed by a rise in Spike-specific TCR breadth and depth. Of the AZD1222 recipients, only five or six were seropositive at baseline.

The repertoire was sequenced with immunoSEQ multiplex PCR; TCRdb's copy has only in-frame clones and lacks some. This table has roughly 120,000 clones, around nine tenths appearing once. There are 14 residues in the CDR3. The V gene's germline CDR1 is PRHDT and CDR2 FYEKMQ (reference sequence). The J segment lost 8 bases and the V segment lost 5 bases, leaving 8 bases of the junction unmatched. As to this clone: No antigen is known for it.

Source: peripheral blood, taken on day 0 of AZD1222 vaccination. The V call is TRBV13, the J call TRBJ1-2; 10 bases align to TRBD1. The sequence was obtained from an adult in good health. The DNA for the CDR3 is TGTGCCAGCAGCGCAAGGGACAGGGGACCAGGCTACACCTTC. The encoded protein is CASSARDRGPGYTF.